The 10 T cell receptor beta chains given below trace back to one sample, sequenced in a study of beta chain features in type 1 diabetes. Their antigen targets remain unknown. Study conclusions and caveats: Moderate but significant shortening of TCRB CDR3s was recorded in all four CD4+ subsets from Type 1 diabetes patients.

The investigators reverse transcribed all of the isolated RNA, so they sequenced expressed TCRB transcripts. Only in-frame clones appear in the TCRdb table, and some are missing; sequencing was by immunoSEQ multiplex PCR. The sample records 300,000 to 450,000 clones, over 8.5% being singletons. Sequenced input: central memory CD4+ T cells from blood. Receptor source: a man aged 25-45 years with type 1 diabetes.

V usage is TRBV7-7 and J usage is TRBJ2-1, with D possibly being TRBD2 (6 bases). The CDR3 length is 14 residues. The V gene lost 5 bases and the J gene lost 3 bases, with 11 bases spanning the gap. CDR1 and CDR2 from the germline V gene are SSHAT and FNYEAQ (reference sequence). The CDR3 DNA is TGTGCCAGCAGCCTACTCGGGGGCTACAATGAGCAGTTCTTC. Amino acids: CASSLLGGYNEQFF.

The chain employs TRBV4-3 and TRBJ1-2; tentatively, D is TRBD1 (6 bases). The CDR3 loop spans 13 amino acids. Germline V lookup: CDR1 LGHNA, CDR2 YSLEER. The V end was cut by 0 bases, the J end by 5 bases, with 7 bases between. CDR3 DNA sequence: TGCGCCAGCAGCCAAGAGACAGGATATGGCTACACCTTC. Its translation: CASSQETGYGYTF.

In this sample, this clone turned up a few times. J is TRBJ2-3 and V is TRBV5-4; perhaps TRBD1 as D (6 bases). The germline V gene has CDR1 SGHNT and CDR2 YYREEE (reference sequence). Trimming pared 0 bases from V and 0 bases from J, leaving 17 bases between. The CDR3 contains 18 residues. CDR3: CASSLVSGDPSSTDTQYF. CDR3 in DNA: TGTGCCAGCAGCTTGGTTTCAGGGGATCCTTCTAGCACAGATACGCAGTATTTT.

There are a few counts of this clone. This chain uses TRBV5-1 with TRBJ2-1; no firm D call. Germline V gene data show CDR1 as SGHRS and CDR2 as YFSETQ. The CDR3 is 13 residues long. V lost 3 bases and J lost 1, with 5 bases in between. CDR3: CASSSTSYNEQFF. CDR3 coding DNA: TGCGCCAGCAGCTCAACTTCCTACAATGAGCAGTTCTTC.

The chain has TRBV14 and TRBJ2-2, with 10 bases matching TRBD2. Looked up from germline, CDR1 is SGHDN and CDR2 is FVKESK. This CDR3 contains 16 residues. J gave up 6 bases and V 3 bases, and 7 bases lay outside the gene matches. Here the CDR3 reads CASSQRLAGASGELFF. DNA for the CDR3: TGTGCCAGCAGCCAGAGGCTAGCGGGAGCTTCCGGGGAGCTGTTTTTT. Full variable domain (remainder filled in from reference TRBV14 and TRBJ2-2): EAGVTQFPSHSVIEKGQTVTLRCDPISGHDNLYWYRRVMGKEIKFLLHFVKESKQDESGMPNNRFLAERTGGTYSTLKVQPAELEDSGVYFCASSQRLAGASGELFFGEGSRLTVL.

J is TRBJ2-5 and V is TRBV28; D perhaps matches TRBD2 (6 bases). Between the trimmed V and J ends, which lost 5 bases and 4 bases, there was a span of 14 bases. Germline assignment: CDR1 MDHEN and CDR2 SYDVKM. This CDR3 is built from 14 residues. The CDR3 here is CASSRAGRGETQYF. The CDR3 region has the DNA TGTGCCAGCAGTCGCGCGGGGCGGGGAGAGACCCAGTACTTC.

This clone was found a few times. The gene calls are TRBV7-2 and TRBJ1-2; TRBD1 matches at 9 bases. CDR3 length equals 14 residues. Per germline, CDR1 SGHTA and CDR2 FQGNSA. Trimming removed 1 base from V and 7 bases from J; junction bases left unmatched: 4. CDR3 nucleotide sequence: TGTGCCAGCAGCTTAGAAACAGGGGGCGGTGGCTACACCTTC. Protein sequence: CASSLETGGGGYTF.

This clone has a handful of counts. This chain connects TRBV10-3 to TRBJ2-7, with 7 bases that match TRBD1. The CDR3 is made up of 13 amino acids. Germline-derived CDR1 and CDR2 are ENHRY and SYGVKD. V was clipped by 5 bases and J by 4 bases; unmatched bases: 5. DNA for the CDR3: TGTGCCATCAGTCCCGGGACAGATTACGAGCAGTACTTC. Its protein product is CAISPGTDYEQYF.

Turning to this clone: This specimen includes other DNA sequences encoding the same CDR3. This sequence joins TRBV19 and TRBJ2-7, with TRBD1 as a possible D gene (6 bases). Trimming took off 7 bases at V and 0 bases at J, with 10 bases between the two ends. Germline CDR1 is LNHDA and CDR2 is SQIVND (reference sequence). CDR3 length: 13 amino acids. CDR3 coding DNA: TGTGCCAGTAAATCGGACAGCTCCTACGAGCAGTACTTC. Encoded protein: CASKSDSSYEQYF.

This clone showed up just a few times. This CDR3 reads CASSVPMQGSYNEQFF. The DNA of the CDR3 is TGTGCCAGCAGCGTACCTATGCAGGGGTCCTACAATGAGCAGTTCTTC. The chain employs TRBV9 and TRBJ2-1; tentatively, D is TRBD1 (6 bases). The germline gives CDR1 SGDLS, CDR2 YYNGEE. CDR3 length: 16 residues. With 1 base removed from V and 1 base from J, the gap between germline ends came to 12 bases.